Each of the 17 T cell receptor beta chains below was sequenced from the same sample in a study of blood T cell repertoires in COVID-19. Using immunoSEQ multiplex PCR, the repertoire was profiled, and TCRdb retains in-frame clones only, with some absent. The sample has 210,000 or so clones, 84% seen once. Sample: peripheral blood. The receptors here all came from a woman aged 80 or over with active or convalescent COVID-19.

This chain uses TRBV5-4 with TRBJ2-5, with TRBD1 identical over 10 bases. This CDR3 is built from 15 residues. Germline CDR1 and CDR2: SGHNT and YYREEE (reference sequence). V lost 0 bases and J lost 1; bases outside the gene matches: 0. The CDR3 spells CASSLGDRGQETQYF. DNA of the CDR3: TGTGCCAGCAGCTTGGGGGACAGGGGCCAAGAGACCCAGTACTTC.

This clone has a handful of counts. V and J are TRBV5-1 and TRBJ2-5; 15 positions match TRBD2. The CDR3 is 17 amino acids. From germline, CDR1 is SGHRS and CDR2 YFSETQ. V lost 4 bases to trimming and J lost 6 bases; unmatched junction nucleotides: 10. The CDR3 DNA reads TGCGCCAGCAGCAATACCGGGACTAGCGGGGGGATGAAGACCCAGTACTTC. Protein sequence: CASSNTGTSGGMKTQYF.

The chain joins TRBV5-1 to TRBJ1-1; 9 nucleotides line up with TRBD1. Per the germline V gene, CDR1 is SGHRS and CDR2 is YFSETQ. Unmatched junction bases numbered 9, after V lost 1 base and J lost 5 bases. The CDR3 consists of 16 residues. The CDR3 bases are TGCGCCAGCAGCTTGACCACAGGGGGCCGTGCGACTGAAGCTTTCTTT. It is translated as CASSLTTGGRATEAFF.

V is TRBV2 and J is TRBJ2-1; 8 bases are shared with TRBD1. The germline gives CDR1 SNHLY, CDR2 FYNNEI. The V gene end was trimmed by 5 bases and the J gene end by 7 bases; junction bases not matched to a gene: 7. The CDR3 covers 14 residues. DNA for the CDR3: TGTGCCAGCAGTTCACGGACAGGGCGGAATGAGCAGTTCTTC. Translated, it gives CASSSRTGRNEQFF.

J is TRBJ1-2 and V is TRBV7-9, with 9 bases matching TRBD1. Germline loops: CDR1 SEHNR, CDR2 FQNEAQ (reference sequence). J lost 4 bases, V lost 5 bases, and 8 bases had no gene match. The CDR3 loop spans 15 amino acids. CDR3 protein: CASSQKTGGGYGYTF. CDR3 bases: TGTGCCAGCAGCCAAAAGACAGGGGGAGGCTATGGCTACACCTTC.

This clone is a singleton in its sample. V is TRBV15 and J is TRBJ1-6, with no clear D. CDR1 and CDR2 (germline): LNHNV, YYDKDF (reference sequence). V gave up 5 bases and J gave up 9 bases, with 14 bases separating them. The CDR3 is 14 amino acids. The CDR3 loop reads CATSGDLAGSPLHF. CDR3 nucleotide sequence: TGTGCCACCAGCGGTGATTTGGCGGGTTCACCCCTCCACTTT.

The chain has TRBV4-1 and TRBJ2-1, with 11 bases lining up with TRBD2. The V gene end was trimmed by 1 base and the J gene end by 4 bases; junction bases not matched to a gene: 3. Germline assignment: CDR1 MGHRA and CDR2 YSYEKL. CDR3 size: 16 residues. The CDR3 spells CASSQAASGGYNEQFF. CDR3 DNA sequence: TGCGCCAGCAGCCAAGCGGCTAGCGGGGGGTACAATGAGCAGTTCTTC.

The chain links TRBV27 to TRBJ1-1, with unresolved D. The V end was cut by 8 bases, the J end by 1 base, with 5 bases between. Germline lookup yields CDR1 MNHEY and CDR2 SMNVEV (reference sequence). CDR3 length equals 11 residues. The CDR3, as DNA: TGTGCCAGCGGCCGGAACACTGAAGCTTTCTTT. Amino acid sequence: CASGRNTEAFF.

The DNA for the CDR3 is TGTGCCAGCTCACCTGTGGGACAGGGTCCCTCTGGAAACACCATATATTTT. This translates into CASSPVGQGPSGNTIYF. The chain joins TRBV18 to TRBJ1-3; 9 bases agree with TRBD1. This CDR3 has 17 residues. With V trimmed by 3 bases and J by 0 bases, 6 bases remained unmatched. CDR1 is KGHSH, CDR2 LQKENI, per germline.

The chain carries TRBV5-1 and TRBJ1-1; D is uncertain. Between the trimmed V and J ends, which lost 0 bases and 0 bases, there was a span of 3 bases. The CDR3 runs to 13 residues. CDR1 and CDR2 from the germline V gene are SGHRS and YFSETQ. The CDR3, as DNA: TGCGCCAGCAGCTTGGCGGTGAACACTGAAGCTTTCTTT. It yields the protein CASSLAVNTEAFF.

This chain links TRBV6-5 with TRBJ1-2, with TRBD1 matching 8 bases. The trim removed 4 bases at V and 4 bases at J, leaving 2 bases unmatched. The germline V gene encodes CDR1 MNHEY and CDR2 SVGAGI. The CDR3 has 13 residues. The CDR3 nucleotides are TGTGCCAGCAGTTGGGACAGGATCTATGGCTACACCTTC. Its protein product is CASSWDRIYGYTF.

The chain combines TRBV5-6 with TRBJ1-2; 9 bases fit TRBD1. Germline CDR1 SGHDT, CDR2 YYEEEE. The CDR3 is 14 amino acids. V lost 3 bases and J lost 3; bases outside the gene matches: 3. The chain's CDR3 is CASSYTGGYYGYTF. As DNA, the CDR3 is TGTGCCAGCAGCTATACAGGGGGCTACTATGGCTACACCTTC.

The rearrangement uses TRBV6-5 and TRBJ1-2, with a weak D call TRBD1 (6 bases). Trimming left V 10 bases short and J 4 bases short, with 22 bases between. This CDR3 has 15 amino acids. Germline values: CDR1 MNHEY, CDR2 SVGAGI. The CDR3 DNA reads as TGTGCCACCATGGACAGTGGCCGTGGTGGCTATGGCTACACCTTC. This translates into CATMDSGRGGYGYTF.

The rearrangement links TRBV4-3 to TRBJ2-1; D is possibly TRBD2 (7 bases). V was cut by 4 bases and J by 7 bases, with 20 bases left in between. The germline gives CDR1 LGHNA, CDR2 YSLEER. The CDR3 totals 16 residues. The CDR3 DNA is TGCGCCAGCAGCCGTAAAGGGGGGGGGAGCACGAATGAGCAGTTCTTC. This gives the protein CASSRKGGGSTNEQFF.

V usage is TRBV5-5 and J usage is TRBJ1-3; D is unresolved. The CDR3 spans 15 residues. Deletions cut 0 bases from V and 0 bases from J, with 7 bases between. Germline loops: CDR1 SGHKS, CDR2 YYEKEE (reference sequence). CDR3 loop: CASSLGPISGNTIYF. The DNA for the CDR3 is TGTGCCAGCAGCTTGGGGCCGATCTCTGGAAACACCATATATTTT.

The chain uses TRBV19 and TRBJ2-5; the match to TRBD1 covers 9 bases. The CDR3 runs to 13 residues. The ends lost 3 bases at V and 14 bases at J; junction bases unmatched: 10. Germline V gene sequence: CDR1 LNHDA, CDR2 SQIVND (reference sequence). The CDR3 DNA follows: TGTGCCAGTAGTATTGCTGGGACAGGGCCCTCCTACTTC. Its translation is CASSIAGTGPSYF.

The J gene is TRBJ1-2, the V gene TRBV6-4; D gene ambiguous. The length of the CDR3 is 12 residues. The V end lost 0 bases, the J end lost 8 bases, and 7 bases lay between the germline ends. Per germline, CDR1 MRHNA and CDR2 SNTAGT. The CDR3 DNA is TGTGCCAGCAGTGACTCGTTCGGGGGCTACACCTTC. Translation: CASSDSFGGYTF.